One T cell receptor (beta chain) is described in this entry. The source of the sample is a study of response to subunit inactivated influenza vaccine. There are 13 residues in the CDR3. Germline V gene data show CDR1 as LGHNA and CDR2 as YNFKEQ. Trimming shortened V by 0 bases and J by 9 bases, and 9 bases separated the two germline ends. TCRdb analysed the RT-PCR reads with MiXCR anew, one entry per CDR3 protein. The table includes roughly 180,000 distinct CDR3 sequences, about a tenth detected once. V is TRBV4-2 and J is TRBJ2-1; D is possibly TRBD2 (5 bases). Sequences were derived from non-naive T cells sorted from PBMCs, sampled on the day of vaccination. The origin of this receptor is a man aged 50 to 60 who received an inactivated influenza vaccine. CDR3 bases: TGTGCCAGCAGCCAAGAGAGAGGGAGTGAGCAGTTCTTC. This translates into CASSQERGSEQFF.